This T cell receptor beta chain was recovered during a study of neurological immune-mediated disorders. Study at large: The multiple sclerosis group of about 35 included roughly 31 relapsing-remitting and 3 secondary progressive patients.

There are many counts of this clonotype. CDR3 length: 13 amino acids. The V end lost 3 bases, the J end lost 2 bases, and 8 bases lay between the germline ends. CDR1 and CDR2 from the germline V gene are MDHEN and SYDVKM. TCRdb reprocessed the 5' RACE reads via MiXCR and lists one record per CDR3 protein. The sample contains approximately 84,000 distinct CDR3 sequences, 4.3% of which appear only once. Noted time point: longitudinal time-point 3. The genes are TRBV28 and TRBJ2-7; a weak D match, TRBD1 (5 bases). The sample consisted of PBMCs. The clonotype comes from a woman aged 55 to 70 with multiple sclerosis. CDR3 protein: CASSLGRAYEQYF. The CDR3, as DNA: TGTGCCAGCAGTTTGGGCAGGGCCTACGAGCAGTACTTC.